One sample yielded the 8 T cell receptor beta chains listed below, sequenced in a study of identical twins. TCRdb re-analysed the 5' RACE reads in MiXCR, keeping a single row per CDR3 protein. The repertoire holds about 1.7 million distinct CDR3 sequences, with 32% as singletons. Material: cord blood. Receptor source: a newborn girl in good health.

The CDR3 loop is CASSLLNPGVNEQFF. DNA of the CDR3: TGCGCCAGCAGCTTGCTCAACCCAGGGGTCAATGAGCAGTTCTTC. V and J are TRBV5-1 and TRBJ2-1, with D possibly being TRBD1 (6 bases). Germline CDR1 SGHRS, CDR2 YFSETQ. This CDR3 comprises 15 residues. V lost 1 base and J 6 bases, leaving 14 bases between the germline ends.

This clonotype was detected only a few times. The V gene is TRBV6-6, the J gene TRBJ2-3; 12 nucleotides match TRBD1. The CDR3 has 16 amino acids. V dropped 0 bases and J dropped 3; count of bases not matched to a gene: 1. Germline V lookup: CDR1 MNHNY, CDR2 SVGAGI (reference sequence). The chain's CDR3 is CASSYSGQGATDTQYF. CDR3 nucleotides: TGTGCCAGCAGTTACTCGGGACAGGGGGCGACAGATACGCAGTATTTT.

The chain uses TRBV6-1 and TRBJ1-2; D unclear. The CDR3 is made up of 11 amino acids. Trimming pared 8 bases from V and 4 bases from J, leaving 8 bases between. Germline lookup yields CDR1 MNHNS and CDR2 SASEGT. The CDR3 loop is CASVTLYGYTF. CDR3 in DNA: TGTGCCAGCGTTACCCTCTATGGCTACACCTTC.

A few counts support this clonotype. The rearrangement links TRBV10-3 to TRBJ2-7; 9 bases are a match to TRBD1. Per germline, CDR1 ENHRY and CDR2 SYGVKD. Germline trimming cut 4 bases from V and 4 bases from J; bases unmatched to any gene: 8. The CDR3 length is 15 residues. CDR3 nucleotides: TGTGCCATCAGTGTACAACAGGGGGCTCAATACGAGCAGTACTTC. Protein sequence: CAISVQQGAQYEQYF.

In its sample, this clonotype was seen a few times. The J gene is TRBJ2-1, the V gene TRBV28, with D perhaps TRBD1 (6 bases). This CDR3 region has 17 residues. Deletions cut 4 bases from V and 4 bases from J, with 20 bases between. Germline loops: CDR1 MDHEN, CDR2 SYDVKM. The CDR3 bases are TGTGCCAGCAGTTCGCAAGAGGGTGGGGGCACATACAATGAGCAGTTCTTC. It translates to CASSSQEGGGTYNEQFF.

This clonotype was observed a handful of times. The chain uses TRBV5-1 and TRBJ2-1, with TRBD2 identical over 10 bases. The CDR3 sequence is 17 residues long. Trimming took 4 bases from V and 4 from J; bases not matched to a gene: 11. CDR1 is SGHRS, CDR2 YFSETQ, per germline. The CDR3 here is CASSPVLAGGLYNEQFF. CDR3 DNA sequence: TGCGCCAGCAGCCCAGTATTAGCGGGGGGCCTTTACAATGAGCAGTTCTTC.

This clonotype has only a few counts. The chain employs TRBV2 and TRBJ1-2; 8 bases agree with TRBD1. After removal of 5 bases from V and 5 bases from J, the junction contained 7 bases not matched to a gene. Germline V gene lookup returns CDR1 SNHLY and CDR2 FYNNEI. This CDR3 has 14 residues. CDR3 residues: CASSRRTGQYGYTF. The CDR3 DNA reads TGTGCCAGCAGTCGAAGGACAGGGCAGTATGGCTACACCTTC.

This sequence joins TRBV28 and TRBJ2-1, with TRBD1 matching over 12 bases. Germline V lookup: CDR1 MDHEN, CDR2 SYDVKM. The CDR3 consists of 17 residues. V trimming: 2 bases; J trimming: 8 bases; junction bases outside the gene matches: 10. CDR3 nucleotide sequence: TGTGCCAGCAGTTTACAGTCAGGGGACAGGGGGCGCGATGAGCAGTTCTTC. It is translated as CASSLQSGDRGRDEQFF.